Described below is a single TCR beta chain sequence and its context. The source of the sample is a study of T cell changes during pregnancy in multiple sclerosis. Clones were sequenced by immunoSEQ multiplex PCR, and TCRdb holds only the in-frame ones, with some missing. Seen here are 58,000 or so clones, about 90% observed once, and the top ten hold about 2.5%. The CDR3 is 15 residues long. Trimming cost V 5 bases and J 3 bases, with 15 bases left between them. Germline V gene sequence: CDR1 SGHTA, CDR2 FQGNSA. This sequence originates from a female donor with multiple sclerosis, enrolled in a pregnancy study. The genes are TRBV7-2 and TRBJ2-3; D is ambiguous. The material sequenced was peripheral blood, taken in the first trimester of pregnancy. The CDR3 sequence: CASSIRPARTDTQYF. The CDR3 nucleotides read TGTGCCAGCAGCATTAGACCAGCGAGGACAGATACGCAGTATTTT.